A selection of T cell receptor beta chains follows, all from one sample in a study of cytomegalovirus exposure and HLA in healthy donors. Using immunoSEQ multiplex PCR, the repertoire was profiled, and TCRdb retains in-frame clones only, with some absent. The data contain roughly 200,000 clones, around 77% of them singletons. The sample consisted of PBMCs. The receptors stem from a man aged 55 to 70 in good health and CMV-seronegative. The CDR3 runs from the conserved cysteine through the conserved F or W. A D gene is named only where the DNA matches it firmly. Expanded clones are given a class, and other clones once, few, many or no size at all.

TRBV6-5	NA	TRBD1	TRBJ1-4	14	CASRKGQRNEKLFF	TGTGCCAGCAGGAAGGGACAGCGGAATGAAAAACTGTTTTTT
TRBV5-4	NA	TRBD2	TRBJ2-2	15	CASSDPSGISGELFF	TGTGCCAGCAGCGACCCTAGCGGGATTTCCGGGGAGCTGTTTTTT
TRBV28	NA	NA	TRBJ1-2	11	CASSLTGGYTF	TGTGCCAGCAGTTTAACGGGGGGCTACACCTTC
TRBV5-1	NA	NA	TRBJ2-5	14	CASSLEAGQETQYF	TGCGCCAGCAGCTTGGAGGCAGGTCAAGAGACCCAGTACTTC
TRBV5-4	NA	TRBD1	TRBJ1-4	14	CASSLDRGQEKLFF	TGTGCCAGCAGCCTGGACAGGGGGCAGGAAAAACTGTTTTTT
TRBV10-2	NA	TRBD1	TRBJ1-6	14	CASTRDRHDSPLHF	TGCGCCAGCACCCGGGACAGGCATGATTCACCCCTCCACTTT
TRBV2	NA	TRBD2	TRBJ2-2	15	CASNSGGAYTGELFF	TGTGCCAGCAATAGCGGGGGGGCCTACACCGGGGAGCTGTTTTTT
TRBV4-2	NA	NA	TRBJ2-1	11	CASSLNNEQFF	TGTGCCAGCAGCCTTAACAATGAGCAGTTCTTC
TRBV9	NA	NA	TRBJ2-3	15	CASSTGTLSTDTQYF	TGTGCCAGCAGCACCGGGACACTTAGCACAGATACGCAGTATTTT
TRBV29-1	NA	NA	TRBJ2-5	12	CSVGDFQETQYF	TGCAGCGTGGGGGACTTTCAAGAGACCCAGTACTTC
TRBV11-2	NA	TRBD2	TRBJ2-5	16	CASSSGLAGAWETQYF	TGTGCCAGCAGCTCCGGACTAGCGGGAGCTTGGGAGACCCAGTACTTC
TRBV7-9	NA	NA	TRBJ1-2	14	CASSSNRGFYGYTF	TGTGCCAGCAGCTCAAATAGGGGGTTCTATGGCTACACCTTC
TRBV7-2	NA	NA	TRBJ2-5	12	CASSSGVETQYF	TGTGCCAGCAGCTCAGGGGTGGAGACCCAGTACTTC
TRBV2	NA	NA	TRBJ2-7	12	CASGGETYEQYF	TGTGCCAGCGGCGGGGAAACCTACGAGCAGTACTTC
TRBV28	NA	NA	TRBJ2-7	13	CASTDTPTYEQYF	TGTGCCAGCACCGATACCCCTACCTACGAGCAGTACTTC
TRBV11-2	NA	TRBD1	TRBJ2-3	13	CASSFLVEGAKYF	TGCGCCAGCAGCTTTCTGGTTGAGGGGGCGAAGTATTTT
TRBV7-9	NA	TRBD2	TRBJ2-5	18	CASSHRRGIAGAGEAQYF	TGTGCCAGCAGCCATCGTCGGGGAATAGCGGGAGCGGGGGAGGCCCAGTACTTC
TRBV5-1	NA	NA	TRBJ1-4	15	CASSEESQSNEKLFF	TGCGCCAGCAGCGAGGAAAGCCAGAGTAATGAAAAACTGTTTTTT
TRBV30	NA	TRBD1	TRBJ2-7	15	CAWNSGQVPLYEQYF	TGTGCCTGGAACAGTGGACAGGTCCCCCTCTACGAGCAGTACTTC
TRBV10-3	NA	NA	TRBJ2-7	15	CAISESRQGGHEQYF	TGTGCCATCAGTGAGTCGAGGCAGGGGGGCCACGAGCAGTACTTC
TRBV6-5	NA	NA	TRBJ1-1	15	CASFLRGPLAWKAFF	TGTGCCAGCTTCCTTAGGGGTCCGTTGGCGTGGAAAGCTTTCTTT
TRBV29-1	NA	NA	TRBJ1-2	12	CSVEIAIQGYTF	TGCAGCGTTGAAATAGCGATTCAGGGCTACACCTTC
TRBV9	once	NA	TRBJ1-1	15	CASSVAGNMNTEAFF	TGTGCCAGCAGCGTAGCAGGAAATATGAACACTGAAGCTTTCTTT
TRBV5-1	once	TRBD2	TRBJ2-7	14	CASSATSGRIEQYF	TGCGCCAGCAGCGCGACTAGCGGGAGAATCGAGCAGTACTTC
TRBV30	NA	NA	TRBJ1-3	10	CAWKGDTIYF	TGTGCCTGGAAGGGGGACACCATATATTTT
TRBV7-9	NA	NA	TRBJ1-6	18	CSSSLAVGASSYNSPLHF	TGTTCCAGCAGCTTAGCGGTGGGGGCATCCTCCTATAATTCACCCCTCCACTTT
TRBV14	NA	NA	TRBJ2-3	16	CASSQRTPRRADTQYF	TGTGCCAGCAGCCAACGGACTCCACGGCGGGCAGATACGCAGTATTTT
TRBV27	once	NA	TRBJ1-6	15	CASSAGDQGNSPLHF	TGTGCCAGCAGTGCAGGGGATCAGGGAAATTCACCCCTCCACTTT
TRBV4-2	NA	TRBD2	TRBJ2-7	15	CASSLGLAGDYEQYF	TGTGCCAGCAGCCTGGGACTAGCGGGAGACTACGAGCAGTACTTC
TRBV29-1	NA	TRBD1	TRBJ1-2	13	CSVPGQGENGYTF	TGCAGCGTCCCTGGACAGGGGGAAAATGGCTACACCTTC
TRBV28	NA	NA	TRBJ2-3	14	CASSLPVGSRRLYF	TGTGCCAGTTCACTACCAGTAGGAAGCCGCCGACTGTATTTT
TRBV19	NA	NA	TRBJ2-7	17	CASSPTGRSSIPREQYF	TGTGCCAGTAGTCCCACGGGAAGGAGCTCCATTCCCCGCGAGCAGTACTTC
TRBV28	NA	NA	TRBJ2-7	19	CASSSPGTGVASGTYEQYF	TGTGCCAGCAGTTCCCCCGGGACAGGGGTGGCTAGCGGGACCTACGAGCAGTACTTC
TRBV10-2	NA	NA	TRBJ2-3	14	CASSDTWLTDTQYF	TGCGCCAGCAGTGACACGTGGCTCACAGATACGCAGTATTTT
TRBV29-1	NA	NA	TRBJ1-4	12	CSVDAGDEKLFF	TGCAGCGTTGATGCGGGGGATGAAAAACTGTTTTTT
TRBV18	NA	NA	TRBJ2-6	19	CASSPQGDIGLRGANVLTF	TGTGCCAGCTCACCACAGGGGGATATTGGTCTCCGGGGGGCCAACGTCCTGACTTTC
TRBV6-5	NA	NA	TRBJ2-7	14	CASSYRRGSYEQYF	TGTGCCAGCAGTTACCGTAGAGGGTCCTACGAGCAGTACTTC
TRBV5-1	NA	NA	TRBJ2-7	14	CASSLDSVGGEQYF	TGCGCCAGCAGCTTGGATTCCGTGGGGGGTGAGCAGTACTTC
TRBV7-2	once	TRBD2	TRBJ2-1	18	CASSAPTSGSSSYNEQFF	TGTGCCAGCAGCGCTCCGACTAGCGGGAGTAGTTCCTACAATGAGCAGTTCTTC
TRBV5-4	NA	TRBD2	TRBJ2-5	15	CASSGGTSQGKTQYF	TGTGCCAGCAGCGGGGGGACTAGTCAAGGAAAGACCCAGTACTTC
TRBV6-1	few	TRBD1	TRBJ1-2	14	CASSEGQGWHGYTF	TGTGCCAGCAGTGAAGGACAGGGTTGGCATGGCTACACCTTC
TRBV5-4	once	NA	TRBJ2-1	14	CASTLRGSYNEQFF	TGTGCCAGCACCTTGCGAGGGTCCTACAATGAGCAGTTCTTC
TRBV2	NA	NA	TRBJ2-2	14	CASSVGQSSGELFF	TGTGCCAGCAGTGTGGGGCAGTCAAGCGGGGAGCTGTTTTTT
TRBV19	NA	TRBD1	TRBJ1-5	16	CASSISGTGDNQPQHF	TGTGCCAGTAGTATATCCGGGACAGGGGACAATCAGCCCCAGCATTTT
TRBV9	NA	TRBD1	TRBJ1-1	17	CASSSSRDRGGISEAFF	TGTGCCAGCAGCTCCTCCCGGGACAGGGGGGGAATAAGTGAAGCTTTCTTT
TRBV5-4	once	NA	TRBJ1-5	12	CASSSDFQPQHF	TGTGCCAGCAGCTCCGACTTTCAGCCCCAGCATTTT
TRBV7-9	NA	NA	TRBJ2-7	17	CASSVRLQGIGSYEQYF	TGTGCCAGCAGCGTTAGATTACAGGGAATTGGTTCCTACGAGCAGTACTTC
TRBV2	NA	TRBD2	TRBJ2-5	16	CASSGFRAGGPETQYF	TGTGCCAGCAGTGGTTTTCGAGCGGGGGGGCCGGAGACCCAGTACTTC